The text below deals with one T cell receptor (beta chain). Germline V gives CDR1 DFQATT, CDR2 SNEGSKA (reference sequence). The junction had 6 bases not matched to a gene; V was cut back by 0 bases and J by 2 bases. This CDR3 has 15 amino acids. The sample comes from a study of kidney transplant recipient with SARS-CoV-2 infection. TCRdb reprocessed the reads via MiXCR and lists one record per CDR3 protein. The table has about 250,000 distinct CDR3 sequences, under 35% seen once. This TCR derives from a male patient aged 25 to 39 who had COVID-19 and was a kidney transplant recipient. Some T cells may be provided by the graft donor. The chain has TRBV20-1 and TRBJ2-5; 7 bases line up with TRBD2. The input for sequencing was a blood sample, taken at baseline and on day 111 from a kidney transplant recipient. CDR3 in DNA: TGCAGTGCTAGAGATGGGGAGGGTATACAAGAGACCCAGTACTTC. Translating gives CSARDGEGIQETQYF.